Listed below are T cell receptor beta chains from one sample, sequenced in a study of blood T cell dynamics during melanoma immunotherapy. Profiling relied on immunoSEQ multiplex PCR, and the TCRdb table lists in-frame clones only, not all of them. The sample records 15,000 to 20,000 clones, about 95% being singletons. The specimen comprised effector memory CD8+ T cells from blood, sampled from a patient treated with checkpoint blockade. Receptors originate from a human donor with melanoma. The conserved cysteine and the conserved F or W are not part of the CDR3 here.

v_call cdr3_aa
TRBV7-8 ASSLVRGKRQLTTDTQY
TRBV9 ASSIRPGLAGAGLGADTQY
TRBV27 ASSQQGRQPQH
TRBV6-1 ASSEEVYRVRFGEQY
TRBV11-2 ASSFLLGNLAGEANEQF
TRBV7-9 ASSARIHEQF
TRBV10-3 AISGWSADTQY
TRBV10-3 AISRTGVHYEQY
TRBV27 ASSFQTGGNTEAF
TRBV25-1 ASMGVAAPYNEQF
TRBV2 ASSERGLAGTTIYEQY
TRBV6-6 ASSYLGQGANEQF
TRBV2 ASSEELYNEQF
TRBV11-2 ASSPGGGWRETQY
TRBV5-1 ASSFAGADEQY
TRBV5-8 ASSTSSGWVYEQF